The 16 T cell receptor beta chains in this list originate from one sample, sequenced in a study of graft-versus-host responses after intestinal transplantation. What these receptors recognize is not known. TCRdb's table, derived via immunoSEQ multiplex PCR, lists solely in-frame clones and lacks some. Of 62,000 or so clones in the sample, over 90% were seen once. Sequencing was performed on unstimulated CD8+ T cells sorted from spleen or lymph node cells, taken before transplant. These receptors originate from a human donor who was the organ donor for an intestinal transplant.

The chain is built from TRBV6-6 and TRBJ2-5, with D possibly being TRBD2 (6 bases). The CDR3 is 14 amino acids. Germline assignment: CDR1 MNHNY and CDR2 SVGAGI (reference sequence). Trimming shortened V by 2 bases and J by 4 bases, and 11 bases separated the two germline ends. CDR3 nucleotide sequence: TGTGCCAGCAGTTACGGGGGGATTAGAGAGACCCAGTACTTC. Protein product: CASSYGGIRETQYF.

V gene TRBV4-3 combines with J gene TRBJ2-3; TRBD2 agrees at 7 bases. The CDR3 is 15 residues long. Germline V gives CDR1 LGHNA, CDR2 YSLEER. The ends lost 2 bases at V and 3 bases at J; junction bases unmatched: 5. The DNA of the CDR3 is TGCGCCAGCAGCCAATTGGGGAGGGAAACAGATACGCAGTATTTT. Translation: CASSQLGRETDTQYF.

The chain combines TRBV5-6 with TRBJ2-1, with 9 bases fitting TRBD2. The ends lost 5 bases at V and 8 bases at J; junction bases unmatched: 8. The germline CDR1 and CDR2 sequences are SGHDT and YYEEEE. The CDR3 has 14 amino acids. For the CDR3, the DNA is TGTGCCAGCAGTCCCGGGACTAGCCTTCATGAGCAGTTCTTC. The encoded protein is CASSPGTSLHEQFF.

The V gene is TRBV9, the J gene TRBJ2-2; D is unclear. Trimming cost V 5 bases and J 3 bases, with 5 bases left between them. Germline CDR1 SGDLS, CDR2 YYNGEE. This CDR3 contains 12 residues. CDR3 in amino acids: CASSRDTGELFF. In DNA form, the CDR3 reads TGTGCCAGCAGTCGGGACACCGGGGAGCTGTTTTTT. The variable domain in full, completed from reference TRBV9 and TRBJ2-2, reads DSGVTQTPKHLITATGQRVTLRCSPRSGDLSVYWYQQSLDQGLQFLIQYYNGEERAKGNILERFSAQQFPDLHSELNLSSLELGDSALYFCASSRDTGELFFGEGSRLTVL.

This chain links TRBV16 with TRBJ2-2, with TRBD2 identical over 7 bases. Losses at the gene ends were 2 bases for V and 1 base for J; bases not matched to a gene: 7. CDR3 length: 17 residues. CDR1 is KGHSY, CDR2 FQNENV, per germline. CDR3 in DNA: TGTGCCAGCAGCCAACAGCCCGGGACTATGAACACCGGGGAGCTGTTTTTT. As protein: CASSQQPGTMNTGELFF. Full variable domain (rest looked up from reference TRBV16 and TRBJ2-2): GEEVAQTPKHLVRGEGQKAKLYCAPIKGHSYVFWYQQVLKNEFKFLISFQNENVFDETGMPKERFSAKCLPNSPCSLEIQATKLEDSAVYFCASSQQPGTMNTGELFFGEGSRLTVL.

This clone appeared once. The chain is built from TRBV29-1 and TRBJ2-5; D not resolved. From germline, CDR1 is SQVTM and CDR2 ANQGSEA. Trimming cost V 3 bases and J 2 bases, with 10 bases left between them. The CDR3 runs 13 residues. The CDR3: CSVDFPAQETQYF. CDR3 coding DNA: TGCAGCGTTGATTTTCCTGCGCAAGAGACCCAGTACTTC.

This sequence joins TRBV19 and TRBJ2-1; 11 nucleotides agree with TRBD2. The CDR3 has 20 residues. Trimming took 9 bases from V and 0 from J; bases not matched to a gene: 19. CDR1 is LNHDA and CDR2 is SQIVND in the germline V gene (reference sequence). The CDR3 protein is CASGTFPGTSGLSSYNEQFF. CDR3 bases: TGTGCCAGCGGCACTTTCCCCGGGACTAGCGGTTTAAGCTCCTACAATGAGCAGTTCTTC.

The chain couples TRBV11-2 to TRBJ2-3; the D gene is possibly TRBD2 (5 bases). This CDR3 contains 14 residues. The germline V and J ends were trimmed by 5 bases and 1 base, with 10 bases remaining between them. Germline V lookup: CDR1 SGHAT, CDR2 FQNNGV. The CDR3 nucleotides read TGTGCCAGCAGCGAGGGCGGGCGCACAGATACGCAGTATTTT. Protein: CASSEGGRTDTQYF.

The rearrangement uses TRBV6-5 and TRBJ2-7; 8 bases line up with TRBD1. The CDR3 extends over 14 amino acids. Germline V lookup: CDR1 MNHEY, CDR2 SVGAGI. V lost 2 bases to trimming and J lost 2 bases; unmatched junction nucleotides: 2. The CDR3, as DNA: TGTGCCAGCAGTTACGGGACAGGCCCCTACGAGCAGTACTTC. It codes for CASSYGTGPYEQYF.

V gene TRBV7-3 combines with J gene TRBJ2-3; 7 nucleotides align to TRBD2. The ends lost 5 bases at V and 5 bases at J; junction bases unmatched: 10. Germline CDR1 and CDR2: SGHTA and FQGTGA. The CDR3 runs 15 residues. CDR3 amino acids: CASSNSREVGDTQYF. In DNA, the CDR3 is TGTGCCAGCAGCAATAGCCGGGAGGTCGGAGATACGCAGTATTTT.

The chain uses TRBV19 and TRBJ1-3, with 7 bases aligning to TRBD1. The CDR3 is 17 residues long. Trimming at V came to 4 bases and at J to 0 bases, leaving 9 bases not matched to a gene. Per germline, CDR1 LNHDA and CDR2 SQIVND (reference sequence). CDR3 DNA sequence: TGTGCCAGTAGTAAGGACAGGACTGTCTTCTCTGGAAACACCATATATTTT. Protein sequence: CASSKDRTVFSGNTIYF.

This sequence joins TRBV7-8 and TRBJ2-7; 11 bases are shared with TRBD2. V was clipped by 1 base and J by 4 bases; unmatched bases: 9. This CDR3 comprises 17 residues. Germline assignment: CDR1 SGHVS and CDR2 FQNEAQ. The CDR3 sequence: CASSLVTSGTLLYEQYF. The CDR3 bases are TGTGCCAGCAGCTTAGTGACTAGCGGGACACTTTTGTACGAGCAGTACTTC.

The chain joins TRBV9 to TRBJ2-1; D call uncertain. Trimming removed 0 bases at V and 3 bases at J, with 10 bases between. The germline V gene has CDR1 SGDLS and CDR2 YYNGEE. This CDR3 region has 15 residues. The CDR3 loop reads CASSVDISFYNEQFF. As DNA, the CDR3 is TGTGCCAGCAGCGTAGATATTAGTTTCTACAATGAGCAGTTCTTC.

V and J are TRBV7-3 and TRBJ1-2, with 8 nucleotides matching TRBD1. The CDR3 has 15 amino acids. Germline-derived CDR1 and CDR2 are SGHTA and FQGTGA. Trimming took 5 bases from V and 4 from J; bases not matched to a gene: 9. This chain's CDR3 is CASSPGQDWSYGYTF. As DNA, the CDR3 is TGTGCCAGCAGCCCGGGACAGGATTGGTCCTATGGCTACACCTTC.

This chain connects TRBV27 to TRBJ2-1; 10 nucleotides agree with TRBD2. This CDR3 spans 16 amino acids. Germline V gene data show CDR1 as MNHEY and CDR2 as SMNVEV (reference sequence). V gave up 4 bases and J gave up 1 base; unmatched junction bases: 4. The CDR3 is CASSSPTSGSYNEQFF. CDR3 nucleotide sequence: TGTGCCAGCAGTTCCCCGACTAGCGGGTCCTACAATGAGCAGTTCTTC.

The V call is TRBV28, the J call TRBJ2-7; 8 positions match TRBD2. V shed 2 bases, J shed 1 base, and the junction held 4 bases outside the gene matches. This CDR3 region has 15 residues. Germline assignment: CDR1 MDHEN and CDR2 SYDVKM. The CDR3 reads CASSLSGGSSYEQYF. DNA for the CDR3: TGTGCCAGCAGTTTAAGCGGGGGAAGTTCCTACGAGCAGTACTTC.